The sequence of this T cell receptor beta chain was determined in a study of cytomegalovirus exposure and HLA in healthy donors. At the level of the study: The same platform as the approximately 670 first-cohort repertoires was used for the 120 validation repertoires, a later analysis reported.

This CDR3 has 13 amino acids. Trimming took 4 bases from V and 0 from J, leaving 6 bases between them. Germline CDR1 and CDR2: MDHEN and SYDVKM. The table lists this clone with a count of one. Using immunoSEQ multiplex PCR, the repertoire was profiled, and TCRdb retains in-frame clones only, with some absent. The sample records 80,000 to 100,000 clones, roughly 90% being singletons. Sequenced sample: PBMCs. This TCR derives from a man aged 18 to 35 in good health and CMV-seropositive. The chain combines TRBV28 with TRBJ1-2; D uncertain. CDR3 nucleotides: TGTGCCAGCAGTTGGGCAGCTAACTATGGCTACACCTTC. Protein: CASSWAANYGYTF.